This T cell receptor beta chain stems from a study of cytomegalovirus exposure and HLA in healthy donors. Points from the study as a whole: Sequences of the TCR beta chain were said to predict the HLA-A and HLA-B alleles of most subjects accurately. An analysis was carried out later, and it reportedly showed fewer N-insertions in an Asian-associated ancestry cluster than the approximately 670-donor mean.

Note on this clone: Antigen specificity is unknown.

This CDR3 comprises 18 residues. The V gene end was trimmed by 0 bases and the J gene end by 7 bases; junction bases not matched to a gene: 9. The germline V gene has CDR1 KGHSH and CDR2 LQKENI. Donors consisted of healthy bone marrow donors. Amplification used 60 Vbeta primers and 13 Jbeta primers. Profiled with immunoSEQ multiplex PCR; TCRdb holds only in-frame clones, not every one. This table has approximately 110,000 clones, around 64% appearing once. The V gene is TRBV18, the J gene TRBJ2-2; 12 nucleotides match TRBD2. The sequence derives from a woman aged 30 to 39 in good health and CMV-seronegative. What was sequenced was PBMCs. The CDR3, as DNA: TGTGCCAGCTCACCACCTCGCACTAGCGGGAGGAGGGACGGGGAGCTGTTTTTT. Residues: CASSPPRTSGRRDGELFF.